This TCR beta chain was sequenced in a study of blood T cell repertoires in COVID-19. On the study more broadly: Whether acute or convalescent, the COVID-19 samples came from the United States, Italy and Spain.

The CDR3 is 15 residues long. V dropped 5 bases and J dropped 4 bases, with 17 bases sitting between them. Germline values: CDR1 SGHTA, CDR2 FQGNSA. Sequencing was performed with immunoSEQ multiplex PCR; in TCRdb, only in-frame clones are kept and a portion is missing. There are tens of thousands of clones in the sample; 85% to 90% occur only once, and 4.8% lies in the top ten. The chain couples TRBV7-2 to TRBJ1-2; D unclear. The TCR comes from a woman at least 80 years old with active COVID-19. The sequencing sample was made of peripheral blood. CDR3 nucleotides: TGTGCCAGCAGCCGTACGTTTGAGGGCCTCTATGGCTACACCTTC. Its protein product is CASSRTFEGLYGYTF.